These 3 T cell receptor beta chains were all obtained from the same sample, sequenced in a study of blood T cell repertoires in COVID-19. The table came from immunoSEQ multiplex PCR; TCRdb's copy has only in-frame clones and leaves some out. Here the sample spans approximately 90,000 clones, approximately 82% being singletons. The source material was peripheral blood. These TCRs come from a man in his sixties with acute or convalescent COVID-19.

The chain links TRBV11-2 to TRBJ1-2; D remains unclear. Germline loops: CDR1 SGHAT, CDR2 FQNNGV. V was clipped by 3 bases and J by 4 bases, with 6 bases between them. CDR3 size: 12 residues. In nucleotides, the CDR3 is TGTGCCAGCAGCTTCAACACCTATGGCTACACCTTC. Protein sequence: CASSFNTYGYTF.

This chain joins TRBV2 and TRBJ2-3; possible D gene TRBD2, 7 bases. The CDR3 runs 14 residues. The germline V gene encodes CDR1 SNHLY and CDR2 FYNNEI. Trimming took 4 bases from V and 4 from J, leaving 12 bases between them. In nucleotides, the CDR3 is TGTGCCAGCAGTGTTAACGGGGGGCCAGATACGCAGTATTTT. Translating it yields CASSVNGGPDTQYF. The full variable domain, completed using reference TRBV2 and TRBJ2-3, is EPEVTQTPSHQVTQMGQEVILRCVPISNHLYFYWYRQILGQKVEFLVSFYNNEISEKSEIFDDQFSVERPDGSNFTLKIRSTKLEDSAMYFCASSVNGGPDTQYFGPGTRLTVL.

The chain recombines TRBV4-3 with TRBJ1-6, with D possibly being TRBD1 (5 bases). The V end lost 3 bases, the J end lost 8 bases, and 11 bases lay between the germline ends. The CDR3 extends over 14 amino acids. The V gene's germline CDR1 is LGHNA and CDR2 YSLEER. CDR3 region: CASSQRIRDSPLHF. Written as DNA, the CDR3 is TGCGCCAGCAGCCAGAGAATCAGGGATTCACCCCTCCACTTT.